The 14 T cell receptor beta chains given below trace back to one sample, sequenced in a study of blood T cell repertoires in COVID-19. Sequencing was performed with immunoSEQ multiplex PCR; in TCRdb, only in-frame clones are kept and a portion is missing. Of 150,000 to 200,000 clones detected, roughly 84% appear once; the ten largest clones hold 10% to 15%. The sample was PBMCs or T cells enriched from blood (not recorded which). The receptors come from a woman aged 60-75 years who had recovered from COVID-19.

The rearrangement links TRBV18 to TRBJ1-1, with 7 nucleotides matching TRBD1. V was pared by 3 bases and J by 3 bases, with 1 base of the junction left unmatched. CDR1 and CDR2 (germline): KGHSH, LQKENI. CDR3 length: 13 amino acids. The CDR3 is CASSPDRDTEAFF. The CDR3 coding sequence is TGTGCCAGCTCACCCGACAGGGACACTGAAGCTTTCTTT.

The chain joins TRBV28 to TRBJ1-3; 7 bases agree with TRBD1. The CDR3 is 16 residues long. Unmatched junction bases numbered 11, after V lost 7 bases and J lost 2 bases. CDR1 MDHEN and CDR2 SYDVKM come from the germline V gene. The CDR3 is CASIGPHRGTGNTIYF. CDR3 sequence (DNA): TGTGCCAGCATCGGACCACACAGGGGAACTGGAAACACCATATATTTT.

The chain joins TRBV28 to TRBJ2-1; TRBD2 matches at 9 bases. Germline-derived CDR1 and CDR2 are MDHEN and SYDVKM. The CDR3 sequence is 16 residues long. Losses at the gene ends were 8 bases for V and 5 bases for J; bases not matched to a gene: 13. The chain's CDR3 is CASLSWSGRIDNEQFF. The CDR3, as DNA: TGTGCCAGCCTCTCGTGGAGCGGGAGGATCGACAATGAGCAGTTCTTC. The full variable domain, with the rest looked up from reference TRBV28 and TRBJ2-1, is DVKVTQSSRYLVKRTGEKVFLECVQDMDHENMFWYRQDPGLGLRLIYFSYDVKMKEKGDIPEGYSVSREKKERFSLILESASTNQTSMYLCASLSWSGRIDNEQFFGPGTRLTVL.

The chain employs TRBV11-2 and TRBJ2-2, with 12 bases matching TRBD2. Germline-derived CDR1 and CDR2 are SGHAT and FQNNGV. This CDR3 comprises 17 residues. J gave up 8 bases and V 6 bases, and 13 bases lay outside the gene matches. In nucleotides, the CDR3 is TGTGCCAGCAGGCCAGGGCCTAGCGGGAGGGCCGGAGGGGAGCTGTTTTTT. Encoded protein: CASRPGPSGRAGGELFF.

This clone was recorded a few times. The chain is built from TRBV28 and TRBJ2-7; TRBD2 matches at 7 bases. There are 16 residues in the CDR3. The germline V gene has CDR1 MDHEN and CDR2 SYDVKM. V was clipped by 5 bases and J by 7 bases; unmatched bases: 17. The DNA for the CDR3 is TGTGCCAGCAGTACCATACGCGGGAGAGCCTTTGGGGAGCAGTACTTC. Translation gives CASSTIRGRAFGEQYF.

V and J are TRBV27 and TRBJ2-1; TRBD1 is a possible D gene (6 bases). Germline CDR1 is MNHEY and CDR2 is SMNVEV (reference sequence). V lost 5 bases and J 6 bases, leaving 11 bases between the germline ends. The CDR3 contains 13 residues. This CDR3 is CASSPGTPNEQFF. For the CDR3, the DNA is TGTGCCAGCAGTCCGGGGACACCCAATGAGCAGTTCTTC.

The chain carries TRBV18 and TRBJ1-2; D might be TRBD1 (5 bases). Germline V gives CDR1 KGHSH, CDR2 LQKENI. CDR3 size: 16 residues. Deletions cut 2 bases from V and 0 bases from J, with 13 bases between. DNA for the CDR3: TGTGCCAGCTCACCAACGGGGGGGGTGACTAACTATGGCTACACCTTC. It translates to CASSPTGGVTNYGYTF.

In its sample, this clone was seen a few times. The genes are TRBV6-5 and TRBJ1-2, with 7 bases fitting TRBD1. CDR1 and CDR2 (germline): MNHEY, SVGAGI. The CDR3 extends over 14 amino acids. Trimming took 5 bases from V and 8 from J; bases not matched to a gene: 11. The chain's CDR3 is CASSRTGPYSGYTF. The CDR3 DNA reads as TGTGCCAGCAGTCGGACAGGACCCTATTCAGGCTACACCTTC.

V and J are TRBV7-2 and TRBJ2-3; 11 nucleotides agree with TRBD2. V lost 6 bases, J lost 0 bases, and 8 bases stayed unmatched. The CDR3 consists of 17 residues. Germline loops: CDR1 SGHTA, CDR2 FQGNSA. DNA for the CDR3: TGTGCCAGCAGTCGGAGGGCTAGCGGGGGGAGCACAGATACGCAGTATTTT. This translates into CASSRRASGGSTDTQYF.

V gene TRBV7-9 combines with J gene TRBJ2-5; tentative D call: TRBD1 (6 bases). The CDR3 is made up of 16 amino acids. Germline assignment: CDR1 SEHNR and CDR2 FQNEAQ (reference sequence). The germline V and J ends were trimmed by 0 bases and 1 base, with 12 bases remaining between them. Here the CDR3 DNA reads TGTGCCAGCAGCTTAGCTTTGTACAGGGCCCAAGAGACCCAGTACTTC. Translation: CASSLALYRAQETQYF.

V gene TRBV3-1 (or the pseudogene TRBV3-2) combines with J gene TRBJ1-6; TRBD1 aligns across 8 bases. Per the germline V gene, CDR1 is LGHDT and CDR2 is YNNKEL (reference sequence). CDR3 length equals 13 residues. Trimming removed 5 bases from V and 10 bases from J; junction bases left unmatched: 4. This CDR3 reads CASSGQGRSPLHF. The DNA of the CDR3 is TGTGCCAGCAGCGGACAGGGAAGGTCACCCCTCCACTTT.

The CDR3 spells CASSLSGNTGELFF. For the CDR3, the DNA is TGTGCCAGCAGCTTATCGGGGAACACCGGGGAGCTGTTTTTT. The rearrangement joins TRBV7-9 to TRBJ2-2; D gene unclear. V lost 2 bases, J lost 1 base, and 5 bases lay in between. Germline assignment: CDR1 SEHNR and CDR2 FQNEAQ (reference sequence). This CDR3 has 14 residues.

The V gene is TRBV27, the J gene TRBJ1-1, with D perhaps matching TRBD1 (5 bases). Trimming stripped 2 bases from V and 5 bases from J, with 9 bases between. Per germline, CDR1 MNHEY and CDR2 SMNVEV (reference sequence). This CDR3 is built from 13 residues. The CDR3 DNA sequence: TGTGCCAGCAGTTTAGCAGGGCGGACTGAAGCTTTCTTT. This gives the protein CASSLAGRTEAFF.

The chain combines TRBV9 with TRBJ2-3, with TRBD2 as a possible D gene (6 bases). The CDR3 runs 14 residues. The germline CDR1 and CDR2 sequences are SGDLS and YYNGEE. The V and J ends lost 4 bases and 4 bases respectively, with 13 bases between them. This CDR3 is CASSTGSMADTQYF. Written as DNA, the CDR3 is TGTGCCAGCAGCACCGGGAGCATGGCAGATACGCAGTATTTT.